Listed below are T cell receptor beta chains from one sample, sequenced in a study of shared clonotypes between healthy human individuals. Data came from immunoSEQ multiplex PCR; TCRdb stores just in-frame clones and leaves some out. The sample records just over 2,000,000 clones, 85% to 95% being singletons. Specimen: naive CD4+ T cells sorted from blood. The source is a man in his late teens or twenties in good health. Each CDR3 is given with its conserved first and last residue. The D gene is left open where the match is weak. Expanded clones get a size class; other rows say once, few or many, or leave the size out.

clone_size: NA; j_call: TRBJ2-7; v_call: TRBV6-5; d_call: TRBD2; cdr3_nt: TGTGCCTGTGCGTCCGGGAGGGATGGGGAGCAGTACTTC; cdr3_aa: CACASGRDGEQYF
clone_size: once; j_call: TRBJ2-1; v_call: TRBV11-3; d_call: TRBD2; cdr3_nt: TGTGCCAGCAGCTTAGCGGGGGGCAATGAGCAGTTCTTC; cdr3_aa: CASSLAGGNEQFF
clone_size: NA; j_call: TRBJ1-1; v_call: TRBV2; d_call: NA; cdr3_nt: TGTGCCAGCAGCCCCCAGGGGAACACTGAAGCTTTCTTT; cdr3_aa: CASSPQGNTEAFF
clone_size: NA; j_call: TRBJ2-7; v_call: TRBV6-1; d_call: NA; cdr3_nt: TGTGCCAGCAGTTGGGCCGCCTCCTACGAGCAGTACTTC; cdr3_aa: CASSWAASYEQYF
clone_size: NA; j_call: TRBJ1-2; v_call: TRBV5-1; d_call: NA; cdr3_nt: TGCGCCAGCAGCTTGAACAGGGTTTTTGGCTACACCTTC; cdr3_aa: CASSLNRVFGYTF
clone_size: NA; j_call: TRBJ1-4; v_call: TRBV25-1; d_call: NA; cdr3_nt: TGTGCCAGCAGGGGCCCGGGGGAAAAACTGTTTTTT; cdr3_aa: CASRGPGEKLFF
clone_size: NA; j_call: TRBJ1-5; v_call: TRBV5-6; d_call: NA; cdr3_nt: TGTGCCAGCAGCTTGGCCCAGAATAGCAATCAGCCCCAGCATTTT; cdr3_aa: CASSLAQNSNQPQHF
clone_size: NA; j_call: TRBJ1-1; v_call: TRBV6-6; d_call: NA; cdr3_nt: TGTGCCAGCAGTTTTTACAGGGTCGAGACTGAAGCTTTCTTT; cdr3_aa: CASSFYRVETEAFF
clone_size: once; j_call: TRBJ1-1; v_call: TRBV2; d_call: TRBD1; cdr3_nt: TGTGCCAGCAGGGGTGACAGGGACACTGAAGCTTTCTTT; cdr3_aa: CASRGDRDTEAFF
clone_size: NA; j_call: TRBJ1-6; v_call: TRBV6-1; d_call: TRBD1; cdr3_nt: TGTGCCAGCAGTGGCCGGGACAGGCTCATGGAACCCCTCCACTTT; cdr3_aa: CASSGRDRLMEPLHF
clone_size: NA; j_call: TRBJ2-3; v_call: TRBV9; d_call: NA; cdr3_nt: TGTGCCAGCAGCGTAGGGACTCTAGTCACAGATACGCAGTATTTT; cdr3_aa: CASSVGTLVTDTQYF
clone_size: NA; j_call: TRBJ2-2; v_call: TRBV5-1; d_call: NA; cdr3_nt: TGCGCCAGCAGCTTGGATGGGCTTCCCTTGCCCGGGGAGCTGTTTTTT; cdr3_aa: CASSLDGLPLPGELFF
clone_size: NA; j_call: TRBJ2-7; v_call: TRBV11-2; d_call: NA; cdr3_nt: TGTGCCAGCAGCCTAGAGGCCTTCTACGAGCAGTACTTC; cdr3_aa: CASSLEAFYEQYF
clone_size: NA; j_call: TRBJ2-5; v_call: TRBV4-3; d_call: NA; cdr3_nt: TGCGCCAGCAGCCAAAATTTGGGGGGTCGGGAGACCCAGTACTTC; cdr3_aa: CASSQNLGGRETQYF
clone_size: NA; j_call: TRBJ1-1; v_call: TRBV18; d_call: NA; cdr3_nt: TGTGCCAGCTCACCGGAGGTGGTTACTGAAGCTTTCTTT; cdr3_aa: CASSPEVVTEAFF
clone_size: once; j_call: TRBJ1-2; v_call: TRBV18; d_call: NA; cdr3_nt: TGTGCCAGCTCAATCGACGGGAATGGCTACACCTTC; cdr3_aa: CASSIDGNGYTF
clone_size: NA; j_call: TRBJ2-5; v_call: TRBV30; d_call: NA; cdr3_nt: TGTGCGGGGGGTAATACGTGGGGCGAGACCCAGTACTTC; cdr3_aa: CAGGNTWGETQYF
clone_size: NA; j_call: TRBJ2-7; v_call: TRBV20-1; d_call: NA; cdr3_nt: TGCAGTGCAGCCGGCTACGAGCAGTACTTC; cdr3_aa: CSAAGYEQYF
clone_size: NA; j_call: TRBJ1-1; v_call: TRBV6-5; d_call: NA; cdr3_nt: TGTGCCAGCAGTTACTCGGGGGGAAACATGAACACTGAAGCTTTCTTT; cdr3_aa: CASSYSGGNMNTEAFF
clone_size: NA; j_call: TRBJ1-4; v_call: TRBV6-5; d_call: NA; cdr3_nt: TGTGCCAGCAGTATATTAGAGGGTGAAAAACTGTTTTTT; cdr3_aa: CASSILEGEKLFF
clone_size: NA; j_call: TRBJ1-6; v_call: TRBV9; d_call: NA; cdr3_nt: TGTGCCAGCAGCGTGGAGCAGGGTGGAGTTTCACCCCTCCACTTT; cdr3_aa: CASSVEQGGVSPLHF
clone_size: NA; j_call: TRBJ2-1; v_call: TRBV30; d_call: TRBD1; cdr3_nt: TGTGCCTGCCATGCCGGGACAGGGGAACGGGAGCAGTTCTTC; cdr3_aa: CACHAGTGEREQFF
clone_size: NA; j_call: TRBJ1-5; v_call: TRBV29-1; d_call: NA; cdr3_nt: TGCAGCGTTGGAGGGGCAAATCAGCCCCAGCATTTT; cdr3_aa: CSVGGANQPQHF
clone_size: NA; j_call: TRBJ1-2; v_call: TRBV30; d_call: TRBD1; cdr3_nt: TGTGCCTGGACCGCAATGACAGGGTTTCATGGCTACACCTTC; cdr3_aa: CAWTAMTGFHGYTF
clone_size: NA; j_call: TRBJ1-6; v_call: TRBV6-5; d_call: TRBD1; cdr3_nt: TGTGCCAGCACCAGGGACAGGGGGCATTCACCCCTCCACTTT; cdr3_aa: CASTRDRGHSPLHF
clone_size: NA; j_call: TRBJ2-1; v_call: TRBV7-2; d_call: NA; cdr3_nt: TGTGCCAGCAGCTCAGCCGCTAAGACCAATGAGCAGTTCTTC; cdr3_aa: CASSSAAKTNEQFF
clone_size: NA; j_call: TRBJ1-2; v_call: TRBV5-1; d_call: TRBD1; cdr3_nt: TGCGCCAGCAGTTTCGGACCGACAGGGGAGGGTAACTATGGCTACACCTTC; cdr3_aa: CASSFGPTGEGNYGYTF
clone_size: NA; j_call: TRBJ2-2; v_call: TRBV4-1; d_call: NA; cdr3_nt: TGCGCCAGCAGCCATGAGGAGCGGGACACCGGGGAGCTGTTTTTT; cdr3_aa: CASSHEERDTGELFF
clone_size: NA; j_call: TRBJ2-4; v_call: TRBV29-1; d_call: TRBD1; cdr3_nt: TGCAGCGTGGACATACAGGGGACAAACATTCAGTACTTC; cdr3_aa: CSVDIQGTNIQYF
clone_size: NA; j_call: TRBJ1-5; v_call: TRBV10-3; d_call: NA; cdr3_nt: TGTGCCATCGGATCAGACGAAAATCAGCCCCAGCATTTT; cdr3_aa: CAIGSDENQPQHF
clone_size: NA; j_call: TRBJ1-2; v_call: TRBV30; d_call: NA; cdr3_nt: TGTGCCTGGAGTGTAATCATCAGTGGAGGGAACTATGGCTACACCTTC; cdr3_aa: CAWSVIISGGNYGYTF
clone_size: NA; j_call: TRBJ1-1; v_call: TRBV18; d_call: TRBD1; cdr3_nt: TGTGCCAGCTCTACCAACAGGGGTGACACTGAAGCTTTCTTT; cdr3_aa: CASSTNRGDTEAFF
clone_size: NA; j_call: TRBJ1-6; v_call: TRBV7-2; d_call: NA; cdr3_nt: TGTGCCAGCAGCGTAGACAGCAATAATTCACCCCTCCACTTT; cdr3_aa: CASSVDSNNSPLHF
clone_size: NA; j_call: TRBJ1-1; v_call: TRBV6-1; d_call: NA; cdr3_nt: TGTGCCAGCAGCATAGGACTGAACACTGAAGCTTTCTTT; cdr3_aa: CASSIGLNTEAFF
clone_size: NA; j_call: TRBJ2-1; v_call: TRBV5-1; d_call: NA; cdr3_nt: TGCGCCAGCAGCTTGTGGGGCCGGGATGAGCAGTTCTTC; cdr3_aa: CASSLWGRDEQFF
clone_size: once; j_call: TRBJ2-5; v_call: TRBV5-6; d_call: NA; cdr3_nt: TGTGCCAGCAGCACCTTGGAGGGGGTGGTGATTGAGACCCAGTACTTC; cdr3_aa: CASSTLEGVVIETQYF
clone_size: NA; j_call: TRBJ1-5; v_call: TRBV19; d_call: TRBD1; cdr3_nt: TGTGCCAGTAGCGGGACAGGGGGCGTACAGCCCCAGCATTTT; cdr3_aa: CASSGTGGVQPQHF
clone_size: NA; j_call: TRBJ2-7; v_call: TRBV2; d_call: NA; cdr3_nt: TGTGCCAGCAGTGAAATGCTGGAGGGGTACTTC; cdr3_aa: CASSEMLEGYF
clone_size: NA; j_call: TRBJ2-7; v_call: TRBV28; d_call: NA; cdr3_nt: TGTGCCAGCAGGCCCTGGGGGATTACGCCCTACGAGCAGTACTTC; cdr3_aa: CASRPWGITPYEQYF
clone_size: NA; j_call: TRBJ2-7; v_call: TRBV2; d_call: NA; cdr3_nt: TGTGCCAGCAGTCCAGAATTAGGGGGCTCCTACGAGCAGTACTTC; cdr3_aa: CASSPELGGSYEQYF
clone_size: NA; j_call: TRBJ1-6; v_call: TRBV6-6; d_call: NA; cdr3_nt: TGTGCCAGCAGTTACAACAGCGATAATTCACCCCTCCACTTT; cdr3_aa: CASSYNSDNSPLHF
clone_size: NA; j_call: TRBJ2-7; v_call: TRBV5-6; d_call: TRBD1; cdr3_nt: TGTGCCAGCAGCTTGATAGGACAGGGCCCCTACGAGCAGTACTTC; cdr3_aa: CASSLIGQGPYEQYF
clone_size: NA; j_call: TRBJ2-7; v_call: TRBV5-1; d_call: NA; cdr3_nt: TGCGCCAGCAGCTTGGAAGGGGCTTTTGGGGTCTACGAGCAGTACTTC; cdr3_aa: CASSLEGAFGVYEQYF
clone_size: NA; j_call: TRBJ2-2; v_call: TRBV7-2; d_call: NA; cdr3_nt: TGTGCCAGCAGCTTAGGGGCGTCTGGCACCGGGGAGCTGTTTTTT; cdr3_aa: CASSLGASGTGELFF
clone_size: NA; j_call: TRBJ1-4; v_call: TRBV11-2; d_call: NA; cdr3_nt: TGTGCCAGCAGCCCTCAGCATGAAAAACTGTTTTTT; cdr3_aa: CASSPQHEKLFF
clone_size: once; j_call: TRBJ2-2; v_call: TRBV6-1; d_call: NA; cdr3_nt: TGTGCCAGCAGTGAAGCGCGGCTCACCGGGGAGCTGTTTTTT; cdr3_aa: CASSEARLTGELFF
clone_size: NA; j_call: TRBJ2-3; v_call: TRBV11-3; d_call: NA; cdr3_nt: TGTGCCAGCAGCAGGGACGGGTTTAGCACAGATACGCAGTATTTT; cdr3_aa: CASSRDGFSTDTQYF